A selection of T cell receptor beta chains follows, all from one sample in a study of blood T cell repertoires in COVID-19. The method was immunoSEQ multiplex PCR; TCRdb's version includes in-frame clones alone and lacks a portion of them. This table has a few hundred thousand clones, around 85% appearing once. The material sequenced was PBMCs or T cells enriched from blood (not recorded which). The receptors stem from a woman aged 40 to 49 who had recovered from COVID-19. The CDR3 runs from the conserved cysteine through the conserved F or W. A D gene is named only where the DNA matches it firmly. Not every row has a clone size; where given, it reads once, few, many or a size class.

clone size: -; D gene: TRBD1; V gene: TRBV7-2; J gene: TRBJ1-4; CDR3 protein: CASSLDGTATNEKLFF; CDR3 DNA: TGTGCCAGCAGCTTGGACGGGACAGCAACTAATGAAAAACTGTTTTTT
clone size: -; D gene: TRBD2; V gene: TRBV4-2; J gene: TRBJ2-1; CDR3 protein: CASSLTSGRADNEQFF; CDR3 DNA: TGTGCCAGCAGCCTCACTAGCGGGAGGGCCGACAATGAGCAGTTCTTC
clone size: -; D gene: -; V gene: TRBV18; J gene: TRBJ2-5; CDR3 protein: CASSQTGTQETQYF; CDR3 DNA: TGTGCCAGCTCTCAGACAGGAACCCAAGAGACCCAGTACTTC
clone size: -; D gene: TRBD2; V gene: TRBV13; J gene: TRBJ2-3; CDR3 protein: CASSLRRSEREDRTDTQYF; CDR3 DNA: TGTGCCAGCAGCTTAAGGCGTTCCGAGCGGGAGGACCGCACAGATACGCAGTATTTT
clone size: -; D gene: TRBD2; V gene: TRBV11-2; J gene: TRBJ2-5; CDR3 protein: CASSSGLAGGTGTQYF; CDR3 DNA: TGTGCCAGCAGCTCCGGACTAGCGGGTGGGACCGGTACCCAGTACTTC
clone size: -; D gene: -; V gene: TRBV18; J gene: TRBJ2-7; CDR3 protein: CASSPPAGSSYEQYF; CDR3 DNA: TGTGCCAGCTCACCACCGGCCGGGAGCTCCTACGAGCAGTACTTC
clone size: -; D gene: -; V gene: TRBV7-8; J gene: TRBJ1-5; CDR3 protein: CASSLVLGGLQPQHF; CDR3 DNA: TGTGCCAGCAGCTTGGTATTGGGGGGACTTCAGCCCCAGCATTTT
clone size: -; D gene: TRBD2; V gene: TRBV5-1; J gene: TRBJ2-1; CDR3 protein: CASRGAGGYNNEQFF; CDR3 DNA: TGCGCCAGCAGGGGAGCGGGAGGGTATAACAATGAGCAGTTCTTC
clone size: -; D gene: -; V gene: TRBV5-1; J gene: TRBJ1-1; CDR3 protein: CASSFLGPSNTEAFF; CDR3 DNA: TGCGCCAGCAGCTTTTTGGGGCCCTCGAACACTGAAGCTTTCTTT
clone size: -; D gene: -; V gene: TRBV11-2; J gene: TRBJ2-7; CDR3 protein: CASTPLTGWPHEQYF; CDR3 DNA: TGTGCCAGCACCCCTCTCACAGGCTGGCCCCACGAGCAGTACTTC
clone size: -; D gene: TRBD2; V gene: TRBV19; J gene: TRBJ2-1; CDR3 protein: CASSILAGGRNEQFF; CDR3 DNA: TGTGCCAGTAGTATTCTAGCGGGAGGGCGGAATGAGCAGTTCTTC
clone size: once; D gene: -; V gene: TRBV7-8; J gene: TRBJ1-3; CDR3 protein: CASSLVVTGGNTIYF; CDR3 DNA: TGTGCCAGCAGCTTAGTTGTAACAGGGGGAAACACCATATATTTT
clone size: few; D gene: TRBD2; V gene: TRBV5-1; J gene: TRBJ2-3; CDR3 protein: CASSLIAGGGTDTQYF; CDR3 DNA: TGCGCCAGCAGCTTGATAGCGGGAGGGGGGACAGATACGCAGTATTTT
clone size: -; D gene: -; V gene: TRBV4-2; J gene: TRBJ2-3; CDR3 protein: CASSQSWVTGSMDTQYF; CDR3 DNA: TGTGCCAGCAGCCAAAGTTGGGTAACCGGGAGTATGGATACGCAGTATTTT
clone size: -; D gene: TRBD1; V gene: TRBV7-6; J gene: TRBJ2-2; CDR3 protein: CASSTGTANTGELFF; CDR3 DNA: TGTGCCAGCAGCACCGGGACAGCGAACACCGGGGAGCTGTTTTTT
clone size: -; D gene: -; V gene: TRBV19; J gene: TRBJ1-1; CDR3 protein: CASSIRAGAEAFF; CDR3 DNA: TGTGCCAGTAGTATCAGGGCAGGGGCTGAAGCTTTCTTT
clone size: -; D gene: TRBD2; V gene: TRBV2; J gene: TRBJ2-5; CDR3 protein: CASSERLAGWETQYF; CDR3 DNA: TGTGCCAGCAGTGAGAGACTAGCGGGATGGGAGACCCAGTACTTC
clone size: -; D gene: -; V gene: TRBV10-3; J gene: TRBJ2-4; CDR3 protein: CAISESAGGAAKNIQYF; CDR3 DNA: TGTGCCATCAGTGAGTCGGCTGGCGGGGCGGCCAAAAACATTCAGTACTTC
clone size: once; D gene: TRBD1; V gene: TRBV28; J gene: TRBJ1-6; CDR3 protein: CASSPEGAGGSYNSPLHF; CDR3 DNA: TGTGCCAGCAGTCCCGAGGGGGCGGGAGGTTCCTATAATTCACCCCTCCACTTT
clone size: -; D gene: -; V gene: TRBV2; J gene: TRBJ2-2; CDR3 protein: CASRNRGGTGELFF; CDR3 DNA: TGTGCCAGCAGGAACAGGGGAGGCACCGGGGAGCTGTTTTTT
clone size: -; D gene: TRBD1; V gene: TRBV5-1; J gene: TRBJ2-5; CDR3 protein: CASSTGQEETQYF; CDR3 DNA: TGCGCCAGCAGCACCGGACAGGAGGAGACCCAGTACTTC
clone size: -; D gene: TRBD1; V gene: TRBV5-1; J gene: TRBJ1-1; CDR3 protein: CASSMISGGNTEAFF; CDR3 DNA: TGCGCCAGCAGCATGATTTCAGGGGGGAACACTGAAGCTTTCTTT
clone size: -; D gene: -; V gene: TRBV15; J gene: TRBJ2-4; CDR3 protein: CATSRDLVNIQYF; CDR3 DNA: TGTGCCACCAGCAGAGATCTAGTAAACATTCAGTACTTC
clone size: -; D gene: TRBD1; V gene: TRBV5-4; J gene: TRBJ2-5; CDR3 protein: CASSSRDRDRETQYF; CDR3 DNA: TGTGCCAGCAGTTCCCGGGACAGGGATAGGGAGACCCAGTACTTC
clone size: -; D gene: TRBD2; V gene: TRBV5-6; J gene: TRBJ2-7; CDR3 protein: CASSFRGSNPSRYEQYF; CDR3 DNA: TGTGCCAGCAGCTTCCGCGGGAGCAACCCCAGTCGCTACGAGCAGTACTTC
clone size: -; D gene: TRBD1; V gene: TRBV12-3/TRBV12-4; J gene: TRBJ2-7; CDR3 protein: CASSSGTGGEQYF; CDR3 DNA: TGTGCCAGCAGCTCCGGGACAGGGGGCGAGCAGTACTTC
clone size: -; D gene: TRBD1; V gene: TRBV7-2; J gene: TRBJ1-3; CDR3 protein: CASSLGGTGSSGNTIYF; CDR3 DNA: TGTGCCAGCAGCTTAGGGGGGACAGGGAGCTCTGGAAACACCATATATTTT
clone size: -; D gene: TRBD1; V gene: TRBV2; J gene: TRBJ1-4; CDR3 protein: CASSSDRGSLKNEKLFF; CDR3 DNA: TGTGCCAGCAGCTCGGACAGGGGAAGCTTGAAGAATGAAAAACTGTTTTTT
clone size: -; D gene: -; V gene: TRBV24-1; J gene: TRBJ2-3; CDR3 protein: CATSEGGRDTQYF; CDR3 DNA: TGTGCCACCAGTGAGGGGGGTAGGGATACGCAGTATTTT
clone size: -; D gene: -; V gene: TRBV28; J gene: TRBJ1-4; CDR3 protein: CASSSWARVGF; CDR3 DNA: TGTGCCAGCAGCTCTTGGGCCAGGGTGGGTTTT
clone size: -; D gene: TRBD1; V gene: TRBV12-3/TRBV12-4; J gene: TRBJ2-7; CDR3 protein: CASSQGADEQYF; CDR3 DNA: TGTGCCAGCAGTCAGGGGGCCGACGAGCAGTACTTC
clone size: -; D gene: TRBD1; V gene: TRBV9; J gene: TRBJ1-2; CDR3 protein: CASSVPLTWDRGDYGYTF; CDR3 DNA: TGTGCCAGCAGCGTCCCCTTGACCTGGGACAGGGGTGACTATGGCTACACCTTC
clone size: few; D gene: TRBD2; V gene: TRBV2; J gene: TRBJ2-1; CDR3 protein: CASSTGTSNNEQFF; CDR3 DNA: TGTGCCAGCAGTACCGGGACTAGCAACAATGAGCAGTTCTTC
clone size: -; D gene: -; V gene: TRBV19; J gene: TRBJ1-1; CDR3 protein: CASRGVTEAFF; CDR3 DNA: TGTGCCAGTAGGGGAGTTACTGAAGCTTTCTTT
clone size: -; D gene: TRBD1; V gene: TRBV5-4; J gene: TRBJ1-1; CDR3 protein: CASRRGGMNTEAFF; CDR3 DNA: TGTGCCAGCAGGCGAGGGGGCATGAACACTGAAGCTTTCTTT
clone size: once; D gene: -; V gene: TRBV14; J gene: TRBJ2-2; CDR3 protein: CASSHFPTGELFF; CDR3 DNA: TGTGCCAGCAGCCACTTTCCGACCGGGGAGCTGTTTTTT
clone size: few; D gene: -; V gene: TRBV13; J gene: TRBJ1-1; CDR3 protein: CASSLSQNTEAFF; CDR3 DNA: TGTGCCAGCAGCTTAAGCCAGAACACTGAAGCTTTCTTT
clone size: -; D gene: TRBD2; V gene: TRBV5-6; J gene: TRBJ2-2; CDR3 protein: CASSRLAGELFF; CDR3 DNA: TGTGCCAGCAGTCGACTAGCGGGAGAGCTGTTTTTT
clone size: -; D gene: -; V gene: TRBV28; J gene: TRBJ2-1; CDR3 protein: CASSLSRRGEQFF; CDR3 DNA: TGTGCCAGCAGTTTAAGCAGACGCGGGGAGCAGTTCTTC
clone size: -; D gene: TRBD2; V gene: TRBV5-1; J gene: TRBJ2-2; CDR3 protein: CASSWGSGISGDGELFF; CDR3 DNA: TGCGCCAGCAGCTGGGGTAGCGGGATCAGCGGGGACGGGGAGCTGTTTTTT